A single T cell receptor (beta chain) is shown here with its context. Its cognate antigen is unknown. The germline V gene encodes CDR1 SNHLY and CDR2 FYNNEI. The CDR3 loop spans 9 amino acids. V was trimmed by 6 bases and J by 6 bases, leaving 2 bases between them. This entry is derived from a study of blood T cells in healthy people across ages. Through a sample-barcoded 5' primer and a J-beta primer mix, a second PCR was run for roughly 7 to 11 cycles. TCRdb re-called the 5' RACE reads through MiXCR, storing one row per CDR3 protein. The table shows 780,000 or so distinct CDR3 sequences, with 56% occurring only once. The study drew donors from healthy Caucasian individuals in Russia aged roughly 6 to 100. PBMCs were isolated at a quantity of at least 7 million per sample. Regarding the study as a whole: Older age coincided with a roughly linear decline in TCR beta diversity per million T cells. No one knew whether donors had CMV, which possibly confounded expanded clonotype changes.

The specimen sequenced was blood. V is TRBV2 and J is TRBJ1-1; unclear D gene. This receptor was identified in a man aged 35-49 years in good health. DNA of the CDR3: TGTGCCAGCAGATCTGAAGCTTTCTTT. Translated: CASRSEAFF.